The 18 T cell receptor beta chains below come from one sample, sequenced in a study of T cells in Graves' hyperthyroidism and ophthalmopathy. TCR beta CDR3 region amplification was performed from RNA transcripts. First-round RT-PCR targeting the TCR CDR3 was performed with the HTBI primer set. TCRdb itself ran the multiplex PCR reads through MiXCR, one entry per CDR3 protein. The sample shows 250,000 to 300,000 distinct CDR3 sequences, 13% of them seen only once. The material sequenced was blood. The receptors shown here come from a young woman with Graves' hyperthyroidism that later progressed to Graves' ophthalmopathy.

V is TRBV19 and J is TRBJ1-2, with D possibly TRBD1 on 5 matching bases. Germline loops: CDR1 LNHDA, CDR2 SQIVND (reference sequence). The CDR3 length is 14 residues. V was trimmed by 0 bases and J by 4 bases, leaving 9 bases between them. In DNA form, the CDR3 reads TGTGCCAGTAGTATAGACGGCAGGGCCTATGGCTACACCTTC. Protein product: CASSIDGRAYGYTF.

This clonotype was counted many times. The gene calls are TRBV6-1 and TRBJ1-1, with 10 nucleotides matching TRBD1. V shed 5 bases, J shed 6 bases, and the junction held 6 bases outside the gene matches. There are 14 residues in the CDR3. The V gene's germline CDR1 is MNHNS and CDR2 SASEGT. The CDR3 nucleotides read TGTGCCAGCAGTTGGACAGGGGGGCAAGCTGAAGCTTTCTTT. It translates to CASSWTGGQAEAFF.

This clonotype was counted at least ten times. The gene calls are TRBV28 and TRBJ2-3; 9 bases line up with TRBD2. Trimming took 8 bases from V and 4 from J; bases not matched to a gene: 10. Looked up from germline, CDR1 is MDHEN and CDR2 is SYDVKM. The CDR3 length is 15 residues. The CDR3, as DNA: TGTGCCAGCCGGATGGATAGCGGGAGCGCAGATACGCAGTATTTT. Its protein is CASRMDSGSADTQYF. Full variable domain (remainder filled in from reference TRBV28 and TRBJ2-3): DVKVTQSSRYLVKRTGEKVFLECVQDMDHENMFWYRQDPGLGLRLIYFSYDVKMKEKGDIPEGYSVSREKKERFSLILESASTNQTSMYLCASRMDSGSADTQYFGPGTRLTVL.

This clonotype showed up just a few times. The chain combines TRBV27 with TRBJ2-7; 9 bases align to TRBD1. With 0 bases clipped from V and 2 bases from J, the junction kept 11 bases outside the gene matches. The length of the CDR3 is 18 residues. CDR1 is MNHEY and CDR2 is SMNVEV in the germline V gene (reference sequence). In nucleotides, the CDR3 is TGTGCCAGCAGTTTATCGTTTCCACTATGGGACAGGGCCTACGAGCAGTACTTC. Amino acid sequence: CASSLSFPLWDRAYEQYF.

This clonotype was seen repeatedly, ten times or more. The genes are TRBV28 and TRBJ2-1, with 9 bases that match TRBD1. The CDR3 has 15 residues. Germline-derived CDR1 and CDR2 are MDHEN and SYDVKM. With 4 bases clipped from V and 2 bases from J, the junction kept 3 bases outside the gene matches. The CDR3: CASSSTGGPYNEQFF. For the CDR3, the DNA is TGTGCCAGCAGTTCGACAGGGGGGCCCTACAATGAGCAGTTCTTC.

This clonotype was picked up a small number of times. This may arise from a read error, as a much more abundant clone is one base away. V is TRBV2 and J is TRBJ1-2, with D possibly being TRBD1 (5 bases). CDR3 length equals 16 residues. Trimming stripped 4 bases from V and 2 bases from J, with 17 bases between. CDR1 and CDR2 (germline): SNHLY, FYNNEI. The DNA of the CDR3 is TGTGCCAGCAGTGGAATATTCCAGGGCCAGAACTATGGCTACACCTTC. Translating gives CASSGIFQGQNYGYTF. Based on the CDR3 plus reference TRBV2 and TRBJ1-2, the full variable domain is EPEVTQTPSHQVTQMGQEVILRCVPISNHLYFYWYRQILGQKVEFLVSFYNNEISEKSEIFDDQFSVERPDGSNFTLKIRSTKLEDSAMYFCASSGIFQGQNYGYTFGSGTRLTVV.

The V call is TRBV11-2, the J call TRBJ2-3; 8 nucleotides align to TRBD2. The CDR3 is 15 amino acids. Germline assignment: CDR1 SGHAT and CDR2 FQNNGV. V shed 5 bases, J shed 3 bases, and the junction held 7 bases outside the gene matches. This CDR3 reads CASSPVAGITDTQYF. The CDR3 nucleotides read TGTGCCAGCAGCCCAGTAGCGGGAATAACAGATACGCAGTATTTT.

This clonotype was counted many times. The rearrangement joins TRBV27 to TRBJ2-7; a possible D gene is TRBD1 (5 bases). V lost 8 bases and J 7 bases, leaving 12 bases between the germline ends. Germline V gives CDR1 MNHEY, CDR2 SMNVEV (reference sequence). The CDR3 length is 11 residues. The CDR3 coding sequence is TGTGCCAGCCGTAACAGACAGGAGCAGTACTTC. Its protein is CASRNRQEQYF.

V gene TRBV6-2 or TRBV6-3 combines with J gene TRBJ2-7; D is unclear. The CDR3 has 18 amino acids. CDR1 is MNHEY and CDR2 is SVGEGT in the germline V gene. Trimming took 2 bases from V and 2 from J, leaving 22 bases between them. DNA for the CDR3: TGTGCCAGCAGTTACGAGACGAGGAAATCCGGCGGAACCTACGAGCAGTACTTC. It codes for CASSYETRKSGGTYEQYF.

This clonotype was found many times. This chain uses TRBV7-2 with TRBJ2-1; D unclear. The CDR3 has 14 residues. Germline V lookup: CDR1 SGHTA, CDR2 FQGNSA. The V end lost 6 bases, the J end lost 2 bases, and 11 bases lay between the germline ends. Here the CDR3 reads CASSFGTTYNEQFF. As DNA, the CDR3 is TGTGCCAGCAGTTTCGGCACTACCTACAATGAGCAGTTCTTC.

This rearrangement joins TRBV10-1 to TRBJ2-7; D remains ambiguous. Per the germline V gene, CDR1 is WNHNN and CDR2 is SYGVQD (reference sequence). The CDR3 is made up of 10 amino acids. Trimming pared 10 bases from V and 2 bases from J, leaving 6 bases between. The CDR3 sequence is CAITPYEQYF. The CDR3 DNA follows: TGCGCCATCACGCCCTACGAGCAGTACTTC.

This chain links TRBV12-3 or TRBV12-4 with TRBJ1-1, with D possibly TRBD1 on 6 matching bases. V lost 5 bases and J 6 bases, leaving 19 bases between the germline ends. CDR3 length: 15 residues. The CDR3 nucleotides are TGTGCCAGCAGTCCTTACTCAATGGGGGGCGCTGAAGCTTTCTTT. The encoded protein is CASSPYSMGGAEAFF.

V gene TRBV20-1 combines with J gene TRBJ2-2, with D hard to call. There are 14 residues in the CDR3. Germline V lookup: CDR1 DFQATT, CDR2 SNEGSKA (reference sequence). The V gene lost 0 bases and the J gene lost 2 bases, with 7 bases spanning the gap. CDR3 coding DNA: TGCAGTGCTAGAGAGGCGGACAACACCGGGGAGCTGTTTTTT. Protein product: CSAREADNTGELFF.

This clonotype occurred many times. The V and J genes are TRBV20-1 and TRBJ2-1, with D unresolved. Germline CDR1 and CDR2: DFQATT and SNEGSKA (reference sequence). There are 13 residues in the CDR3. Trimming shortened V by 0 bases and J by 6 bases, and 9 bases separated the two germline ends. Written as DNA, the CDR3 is TGCAGTGCTAGAGAGGTGCAGATCAATGAGCAGTTCTTC. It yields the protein CSAREVQINEQFF.

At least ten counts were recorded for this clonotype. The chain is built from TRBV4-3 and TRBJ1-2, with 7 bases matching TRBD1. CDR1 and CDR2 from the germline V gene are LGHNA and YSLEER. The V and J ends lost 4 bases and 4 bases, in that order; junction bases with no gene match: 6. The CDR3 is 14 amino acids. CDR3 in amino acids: CASSRYWDSYGYTF. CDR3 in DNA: TGCGCCAGCAGCCGTTACTGGGACAGCTATGGCTACACCTTC.

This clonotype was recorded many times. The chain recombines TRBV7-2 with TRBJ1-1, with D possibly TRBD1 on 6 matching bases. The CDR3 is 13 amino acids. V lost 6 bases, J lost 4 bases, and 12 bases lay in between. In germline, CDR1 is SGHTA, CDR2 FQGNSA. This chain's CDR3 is CASRPTGSTEAFF. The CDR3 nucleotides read TGTGCCAGCAGGCCTACAGGGTCCACTGAAGCTTTCTTT.

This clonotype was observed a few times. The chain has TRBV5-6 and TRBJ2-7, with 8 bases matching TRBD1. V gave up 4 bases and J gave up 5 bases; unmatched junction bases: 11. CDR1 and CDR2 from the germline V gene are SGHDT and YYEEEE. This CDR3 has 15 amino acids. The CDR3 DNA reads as TGTGCCAGCAGCCCTTCCCCGCAGGGGGCCCACGAGCAGTACTTC. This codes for CASSPSPQGAHEQYF.

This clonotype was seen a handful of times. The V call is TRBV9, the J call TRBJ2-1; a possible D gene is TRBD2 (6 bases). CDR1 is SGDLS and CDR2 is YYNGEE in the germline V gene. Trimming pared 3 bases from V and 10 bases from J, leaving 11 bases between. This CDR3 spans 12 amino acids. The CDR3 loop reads CASSASGGEQFF. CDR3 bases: TGTGCCAGCAGCGCGAGCGGAGGGGAGCAGTTCTTC. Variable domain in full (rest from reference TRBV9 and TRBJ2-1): DSGVTQTPKHLITATGQRVTLRCSPRSGDLSVYWYQQSLDQGLQFLIQYYNGEERAKGNILERFSAQQFPDLHSELNLSSLELGDSALYFCASSASGGEQFFGPGTRLTVL.